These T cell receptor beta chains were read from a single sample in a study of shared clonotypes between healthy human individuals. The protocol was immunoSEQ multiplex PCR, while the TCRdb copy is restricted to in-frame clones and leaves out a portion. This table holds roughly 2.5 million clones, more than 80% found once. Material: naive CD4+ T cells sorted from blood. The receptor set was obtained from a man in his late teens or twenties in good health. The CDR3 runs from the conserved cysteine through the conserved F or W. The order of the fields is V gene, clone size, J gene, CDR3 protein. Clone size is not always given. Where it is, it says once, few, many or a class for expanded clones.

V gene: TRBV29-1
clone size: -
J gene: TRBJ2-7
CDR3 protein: CSVEDLWTGGPPEQYF

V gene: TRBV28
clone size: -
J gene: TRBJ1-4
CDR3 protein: CASSLLGEKLFF

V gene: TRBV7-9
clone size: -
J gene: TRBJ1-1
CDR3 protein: CASSLVSPEAFF

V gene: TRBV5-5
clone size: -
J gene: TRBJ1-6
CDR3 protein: CASSLWGQGNSPLHF

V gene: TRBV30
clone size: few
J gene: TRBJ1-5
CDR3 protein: CAWSRGDNQPQHF

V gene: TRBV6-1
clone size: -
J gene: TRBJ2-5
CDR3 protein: CASSWGEETQYF

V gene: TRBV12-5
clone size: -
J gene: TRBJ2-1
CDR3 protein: CASGRGLAGPYNEQFF

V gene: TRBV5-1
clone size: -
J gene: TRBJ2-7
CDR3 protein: CASSLDGTGNHEQYF

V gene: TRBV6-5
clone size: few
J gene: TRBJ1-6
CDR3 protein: CASSYTGPRNSPLHF

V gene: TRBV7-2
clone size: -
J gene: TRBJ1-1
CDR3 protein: CASSFGAAVNTEAFF

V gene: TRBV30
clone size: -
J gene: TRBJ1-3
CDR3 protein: CAIAPFSGNTIYF

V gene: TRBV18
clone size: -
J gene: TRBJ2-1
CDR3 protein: CASSPVSRLAVSSYNEQFF

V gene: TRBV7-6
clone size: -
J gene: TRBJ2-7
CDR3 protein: CASSLALTSGGTTYEQYF

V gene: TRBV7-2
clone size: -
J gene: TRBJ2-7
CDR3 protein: CASSWTGTDSYEQYF

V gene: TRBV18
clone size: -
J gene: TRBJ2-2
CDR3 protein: CASSPLLKSHLDGQGNTGELFF

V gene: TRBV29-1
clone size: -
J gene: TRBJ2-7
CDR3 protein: CSVERDRAGEQYF

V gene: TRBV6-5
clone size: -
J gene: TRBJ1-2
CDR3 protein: CASTRLGISYGYTF

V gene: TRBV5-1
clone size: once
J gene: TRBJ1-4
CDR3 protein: CASSLGGITNEKLFF

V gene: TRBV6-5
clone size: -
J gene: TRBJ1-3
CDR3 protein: CASSATGKAGNTIYF

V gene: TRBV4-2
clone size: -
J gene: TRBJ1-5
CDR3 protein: CASSQDIGNQPQHF

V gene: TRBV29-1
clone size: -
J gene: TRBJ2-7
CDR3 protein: CSVEDPLRPYEQYF

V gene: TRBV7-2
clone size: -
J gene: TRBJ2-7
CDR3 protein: CASSGSLYEQYF

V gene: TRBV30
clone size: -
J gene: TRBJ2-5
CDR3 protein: CAWKFVGQETQYF

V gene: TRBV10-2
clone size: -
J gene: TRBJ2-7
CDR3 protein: CASSESERGFSYEQYF

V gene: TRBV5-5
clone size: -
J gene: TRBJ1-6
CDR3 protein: CASSLVDTSYNSPLHF

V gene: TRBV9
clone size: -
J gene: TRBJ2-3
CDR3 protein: CASSPGTSTDTQYF

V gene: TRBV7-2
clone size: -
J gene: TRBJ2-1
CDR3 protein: CASSLVGSYNEQFF

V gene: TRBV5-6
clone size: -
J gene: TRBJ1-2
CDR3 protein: CASSKNDRSSGYTF

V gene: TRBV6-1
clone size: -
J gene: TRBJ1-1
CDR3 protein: CASSGGLVAFF

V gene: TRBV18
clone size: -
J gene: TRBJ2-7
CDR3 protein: CASSPPYRTYEQYF

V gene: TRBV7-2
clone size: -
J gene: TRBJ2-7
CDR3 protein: CASSRSGGENEQYF

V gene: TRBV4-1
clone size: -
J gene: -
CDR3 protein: CASSQARTQTYEQYF

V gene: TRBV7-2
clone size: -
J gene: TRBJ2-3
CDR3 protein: CASSPRQSRDTQYF

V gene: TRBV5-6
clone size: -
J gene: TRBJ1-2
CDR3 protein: CASSWVYGYTF

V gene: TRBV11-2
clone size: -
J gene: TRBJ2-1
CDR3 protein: CASSLAGVYNEQFF

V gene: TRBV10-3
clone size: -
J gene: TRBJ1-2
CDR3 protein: CASTMGRTYGYTF

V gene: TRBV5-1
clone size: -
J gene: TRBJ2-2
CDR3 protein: CASSRTSISNTGELFF

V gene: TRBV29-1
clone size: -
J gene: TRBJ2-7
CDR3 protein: CSIFLDSYEQYF

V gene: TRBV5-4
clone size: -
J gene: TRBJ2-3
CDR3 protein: CASSLDGGSTDTQYF

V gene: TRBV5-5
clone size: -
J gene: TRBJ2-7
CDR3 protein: CASSVTGTRLGEQYF

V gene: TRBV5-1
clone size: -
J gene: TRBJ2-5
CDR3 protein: CASSLASRVDETQYF

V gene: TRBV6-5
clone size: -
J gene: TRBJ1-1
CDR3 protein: CASSYTGTAEAFF

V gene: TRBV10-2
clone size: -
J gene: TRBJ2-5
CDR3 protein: CASSTKQGTQETQYF

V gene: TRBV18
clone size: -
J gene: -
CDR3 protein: CASSPDSHEQYF

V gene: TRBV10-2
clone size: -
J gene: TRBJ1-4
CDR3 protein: CASRDRAQEKLFF

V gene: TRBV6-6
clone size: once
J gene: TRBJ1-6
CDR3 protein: CASREPGDSPLHF

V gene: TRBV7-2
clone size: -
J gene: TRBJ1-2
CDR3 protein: CASSPAGGYGYTF

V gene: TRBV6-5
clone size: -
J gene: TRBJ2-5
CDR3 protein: CASSYPGQEETQYF

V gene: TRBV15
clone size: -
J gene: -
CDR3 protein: CATRRTGVSYEQYF

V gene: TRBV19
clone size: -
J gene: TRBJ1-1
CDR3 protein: CATARGSEGTEAFF